Reported below is one T cell receptor (beta chain). Assay: immunoSEQ multiplex PCR; the TCRdb copy retains only in-frame clones and omits some. This sample yields about half a million clones, of which approximately 85% are seen a single time; about 3.2% belongs to the top ten. The sample is drawn from a study of blood T cell repertoires in COVID-19. As for the study in general: Collection of acute and convalescent COVID-19 samples took place in the United States, Italy and Spain. Sample material is recorded as cDNA or gDNA derived from T cells, B-cell-depleted T cells, or PBMCs.

Unmatched junction bases numbered 14, after V lost 4 bases and J lost 12 bases. The CDR3 totals 15 residues. The V gene's germline CDR1 is MDHEN and CDR2 SYDVKM. The rearrangement uses TRBV28 and TRBJ1-5; 8 bases match TRBD1. The TCR was taken from a human donor in a cohort sampled during active COVID-19. Sequencing was carried out using peripheral blood. The CDR3 region has the DNA TGTGCCAGCAGTTCCGTGCCAGGGGGCGGATGGGGCCAGCATTTT. Residues: CASSSVPGGGWGQHF.